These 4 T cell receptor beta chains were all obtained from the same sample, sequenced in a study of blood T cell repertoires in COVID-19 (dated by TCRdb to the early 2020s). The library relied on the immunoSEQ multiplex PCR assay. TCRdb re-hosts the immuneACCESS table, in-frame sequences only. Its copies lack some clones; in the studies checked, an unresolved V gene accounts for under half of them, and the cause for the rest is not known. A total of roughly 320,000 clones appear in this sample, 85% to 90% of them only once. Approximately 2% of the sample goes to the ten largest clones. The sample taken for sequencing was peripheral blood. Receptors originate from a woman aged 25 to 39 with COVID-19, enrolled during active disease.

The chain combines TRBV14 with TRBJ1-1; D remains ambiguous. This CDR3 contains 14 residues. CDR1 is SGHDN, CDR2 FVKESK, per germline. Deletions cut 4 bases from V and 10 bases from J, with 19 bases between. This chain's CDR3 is CASSLGSTNVPAFF. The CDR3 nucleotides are TGTGCCAGCAGCCTCGGGTCTACGAACGTACCAGCTTTCTTT.

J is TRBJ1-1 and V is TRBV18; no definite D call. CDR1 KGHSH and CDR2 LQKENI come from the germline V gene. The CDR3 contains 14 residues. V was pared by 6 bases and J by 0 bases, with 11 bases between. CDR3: CASSTGDMNTEAFF. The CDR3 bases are TGTGCCAGCTCGACCGGGGATATGAACACTGAAGCTTTCTTT. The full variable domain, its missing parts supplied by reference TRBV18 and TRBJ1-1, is NAGVMQNPRHLVRRRGQEARLRCSPMKGHSHVYWYRQLPEEGLKFMVYLQKENIIDESGMPKERFSAEFPKEGPSILRIQQVVRGDSAAYFCASSTGDMNTEAFFGQGTRLTVV.

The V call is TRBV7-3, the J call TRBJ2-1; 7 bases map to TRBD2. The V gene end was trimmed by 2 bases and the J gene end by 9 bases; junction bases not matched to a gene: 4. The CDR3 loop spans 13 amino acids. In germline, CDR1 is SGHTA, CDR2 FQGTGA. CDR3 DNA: TGTGCCAGCAGCTTAGGTGGGGAGGGTGAGCAGTTCTTC. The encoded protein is CASSLGGEGEQFF.

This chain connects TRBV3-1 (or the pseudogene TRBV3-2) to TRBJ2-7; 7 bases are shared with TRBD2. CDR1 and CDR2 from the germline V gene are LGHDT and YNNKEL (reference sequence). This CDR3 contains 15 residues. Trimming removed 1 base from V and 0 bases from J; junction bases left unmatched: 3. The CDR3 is CASSQGRGSSYEQYF. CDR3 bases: TGTGCCAGCAGCCAAGGGCGGGGGAGCTCCTACGAGCAGTACTTC.